This T cell receptor beta chain was found in a study of T-cell memory formation after mild COVID-19. Overall study context: The two donors had largely donor-specific TCR clusters.

Study-wide points: Pre-infection memory harbored some responding clones, suggesting cross-reactive memory joined. Mainly CM and EM harbored the contracting CD4+ clones; mainly EMRA harbored the CD8+ ones.

Germline loops: CDR1 SGHAT, CDR2 FQNNGV. J lost 1 base, V lost 1 base, and 15 bases had no gene match. This CDR3 spans 20 amino acids. Barcoded TCR alpha and TCR beta cDNA libraries with UMIs came from 5'RACE using constant-segment primers. MiXCR was run by TCRdb on the 5' RACE reads, yielding one entry per CDR3 protein. The table shows about 200,000 distinct CDR3 sequences, with 9.5% occurring only once. This clonotype was detected only a few times. Its antigen is unknown. The sequenced sample consisted of PBMCs or a T cell subset sorted from them (not recorded which). The clonotype was recovered from a young man who had mild COVID-19 (a few samples of this study predate the infection). Cell type and time point are not known. The V call is TRBV11-2, the J call TRBJ2-4, with 8 nucleotides matching TRBD1. Here the CDR3 reads CASSLAVLQDRERAKNIQYF. CDR3 coding DNA: TGTGCCAGCAGCTTAGCTGTCTTACAGGACAGGGAAAGGGCCAAAAACATTCAGTACTTC.